This TCR beta chain originates from a study of control samples from healthy donors and cancer patients. This CDR3 region has 13 residues. Trimming took 2 bases from V and 6 from J, leaving 10 bases between them. Sequenced by immunoSEQ multiplex PCR; TCRdb stores in-frame clones only, minus some. The table records some 150,000 clones, roughly 94% of them present only once. The rearrangement links TRBV12-3 or TRBV12-4 to TRBJ1-2; tentatively, D is TRBD1 (5 bases). The clonotype comes from a man between 60 and 70 years old with colorectal cancer. Sequencing was done on a sample of PBMCs. The CDR3 coding sequence is TGTGCCAGCAGTTTACGGGGCACGGATGGCTACACCTTC. It yields the protein CASSLRGTDGYTF.